The present T cell receptor beta chain was sequenced within a study of T cell responses to AZD1222 COVID-19 vaccine. Across the study: Some second doses came at about 4 weeks and others at about 12 weeks; these were pooled. Study outcomes and limitations: Only a handful of AZD1222 recipients were seropositive at baseline.

TCRdb's copy holds only in-frame clones and misses some; the assay was immunoSEQ multiplex PCR. The sample yields 90,000 to 110,000 clones, around 90% seen once. CDR3 size: 15 residues. After removal of 8 bases from V and 0 bases from J, the junction contained 8 bases not matched to a gene. Germline loops: CDR1 MDHEN, CDR2 SYDVKM. This clone showed up just once. Its matching antigen is unknown. The chain couples TRBV28 to TRBJ1-1, with 8 bases identical to TRBD1. The receptor was isolated from an adult in good health. The sample in question was peripheral blood, obtained on day 0 of AZD1222 vaccination. The CDR3 reads CASVSRQGMNTEAFF. CDR3 sequence (DNA): TGTGCCAGCGTATCGCGACAGGGGATGAACACTGAAGCTTTCTTT.